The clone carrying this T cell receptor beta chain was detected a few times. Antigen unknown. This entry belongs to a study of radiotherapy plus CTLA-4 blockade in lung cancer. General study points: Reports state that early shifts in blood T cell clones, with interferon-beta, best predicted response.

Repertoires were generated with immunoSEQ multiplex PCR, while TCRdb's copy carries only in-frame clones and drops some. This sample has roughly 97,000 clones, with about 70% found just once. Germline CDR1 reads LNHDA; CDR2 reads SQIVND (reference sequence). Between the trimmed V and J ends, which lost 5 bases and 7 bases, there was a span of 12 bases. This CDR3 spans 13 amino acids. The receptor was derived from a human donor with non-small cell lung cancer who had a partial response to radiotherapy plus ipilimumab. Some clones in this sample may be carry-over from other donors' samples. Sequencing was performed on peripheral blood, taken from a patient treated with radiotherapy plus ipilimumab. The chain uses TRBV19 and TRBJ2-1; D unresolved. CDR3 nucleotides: TGTGCCAGTAGTGGCGGCCGGCGAAATGAGCAGTTCTTC. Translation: CASSGGRRNEQFF.